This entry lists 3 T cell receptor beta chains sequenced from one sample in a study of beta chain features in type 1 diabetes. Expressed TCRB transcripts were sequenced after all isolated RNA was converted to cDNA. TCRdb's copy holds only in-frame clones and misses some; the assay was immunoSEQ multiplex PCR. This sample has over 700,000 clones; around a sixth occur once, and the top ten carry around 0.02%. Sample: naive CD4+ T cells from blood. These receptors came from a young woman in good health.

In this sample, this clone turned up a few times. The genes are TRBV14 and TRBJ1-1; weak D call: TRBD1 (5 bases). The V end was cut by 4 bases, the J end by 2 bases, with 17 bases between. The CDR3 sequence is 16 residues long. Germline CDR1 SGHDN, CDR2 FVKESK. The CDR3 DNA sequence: TGTGCCAGCAGCCCGAATCGGGGGACTATAAACACTGAAGCTTTCTTT. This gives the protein CASSPNRGTINTEAFF.

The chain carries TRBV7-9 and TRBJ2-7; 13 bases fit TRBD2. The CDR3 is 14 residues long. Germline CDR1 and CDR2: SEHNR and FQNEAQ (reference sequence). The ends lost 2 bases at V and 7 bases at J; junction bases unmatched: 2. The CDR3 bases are TGTGCCAGCAGCTTAACTAGCGGGAGGGGGGAGCAGTACTTC. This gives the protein CASSLTSGRGEQYF.

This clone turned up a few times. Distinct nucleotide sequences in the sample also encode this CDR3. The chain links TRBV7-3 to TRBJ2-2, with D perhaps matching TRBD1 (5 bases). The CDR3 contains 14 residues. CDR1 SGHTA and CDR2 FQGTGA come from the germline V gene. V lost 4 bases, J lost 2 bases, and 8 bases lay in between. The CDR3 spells CASSSQGNTGELFF. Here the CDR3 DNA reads TGTGCCAGCAGCTCCCAGGGTAACACCGGGGAGCTGTTTTTT.